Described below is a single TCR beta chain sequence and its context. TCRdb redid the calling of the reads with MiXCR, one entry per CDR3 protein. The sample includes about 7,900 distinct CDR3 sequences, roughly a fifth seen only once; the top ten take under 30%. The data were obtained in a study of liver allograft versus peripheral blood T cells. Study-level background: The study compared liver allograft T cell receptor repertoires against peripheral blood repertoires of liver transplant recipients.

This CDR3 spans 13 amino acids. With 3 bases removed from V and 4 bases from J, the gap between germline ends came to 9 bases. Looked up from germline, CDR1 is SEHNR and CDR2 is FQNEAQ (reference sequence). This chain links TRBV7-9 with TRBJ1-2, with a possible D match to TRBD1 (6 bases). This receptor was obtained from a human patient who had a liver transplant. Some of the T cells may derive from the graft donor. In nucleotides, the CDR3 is TGTGCCAGCAGCTTCACAGGGCGCTATGGCTACACCTTC. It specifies CASSFTGRYGYTF.